Below, 16 T cell receptor beta chains from the same sample are listed, as sequenced in a study of blood T cell repertoires in COVID-19. Profiled with immunoSEQ multiplex PCR; TCRdb holds only in-frame clones, not every one. The sample includes roughly 45,000 clones, about nine tenths of them seen just once. Specimen: peripheral blood. The receptor source for this set is a man between 60 and 75 years old with active COVID-19.

The rearrangement joins TRBV19 to TRBJ1-1; possible D gene TRBD1, 6 bases. This CDR3 contains 13 residues. Germline lookup yields CDR1 LNHDA and CDR2 SQIVND (reference sequence). Trimming shortened V by 1 base and J by 9 bases, and 12 bases separated the two germline ends. DNA for the CDR3: TGTGCCAGTAGTATAGCCGGGGGGCCTAAAGCTTTCTTT. Translating gives CASSIAGGPKAFF. Full variable domain (outside the CDR3, taken from reference TRBV19 and TRBJ1-1): DGGITQSPKYLFRKEGQNVTLSCEQNLNHDAMYWYRQDPGQGLRLIYYSQIVNDFQKGDIAEGYSVSREKKESFPLTVTSAQKNPTAFYLCASSIAGGPKAFFGQGTRLTVV.

The CDR3 sequence: CASSELAGGRETQYF. In nucleotides, the CDR3 is TGTGCCAGCAGCGAACTAGCGGGAGGGCGGGAGACCCAGTACTTC. The chain is built from TRBV9 and TRBJ2-5; 13 bases line up with TRBD2. The CDR3 is 15 residues long. CDR1 is SGDLS, CDR2 YYNGEE, per germline. With V trimmed by 3 bases and J by 5 bases, 4 bases remained unmatched.

The J gene is TRBJ1-2, the V gene TRBV18; possible D gene TRBD1, 6 bases. Trimming stripped 3 bases from V and 7 bases from J, with 15 bases between. Germline loops: CDR1 KGHSH, CDR2 LQKENI. The CDR3 runs to 14 residues. The CDR3 here is CASSPGQRSSGYTF. The CDR3 DNA reads as TGTGCCAGCTCACCTGGACAGAGGAGTTCTGGCTACACCTTC.

The chain has TRBV5-1 and TRBJ1-5, with D hard to call. Per the germline V gene, CDR1 is SGHRS and CDR2 is YFSETQ. The CDR3 loop spans 13 amino acids. The germline V and J ends were trimmed by 3 bases and 6 bases, with 10 bases remaining between them. DNA of the CDR3: TGCGCCAGCAGCTCCACCTCCGGTCAGCCCCAGCATTTT. It codes for CASSSTSGQPQHF.

The chain carries TRBV10-3 and TRBJ1-6; TRBD1 might be the D (6 bases). The V and J ends lost 6 bases and 5 bases respectively, with 20 bases between them. The CDR3 length is 17 residues. CDR1 ENHRY and CDR2 SYGVKD come from the germline V gene. CDR3 sequence (DNA): TGTGCCATCAGGGGCAGGGGTAGGAATCTGAATAATTCACCCCTCCACTTT. This codes for CAIRGRGRNLNNSPLHF.

V and J are TRBV27 and TRBJ2-5; TRBD1 matches 7 bases. The germline V gene has CDR1 MNHEY and CDR2 SMNVEV (reference sequence). This CDR3 has 12 residues. Losses at the gene ends were 6 bases for V and 5 bases for J; bases not matched to a gene: 3. The CDR3 nucleotides are TGTGCCAGCAGCCGGACAGGCGAGACCCAGTACTTC. Encoded protein: CASSRTGETQYF.

The chain employs TRBV28 and TRBJ2-3; 7 nucleotides agree with TRBD2. The CDR3 totals 17 residues. Germline CDR1 MDHEN, CDR2 SYDVKM. V lost 4 bases to trimming and J lost 7 bases; unmatched junction nucleotides: 17. The CDR3 spells CASSSPSSGTPIYTQYF. In DNA, the CDR3 is TGTGCCAGCAGTTCCCCGTCGAGCGGGACGCCCATCTATACGCAGTATTTT.

The chain recombines TRBV5-1 with TRBJ2-5; no clear D gene. CDR3 length: 15 amino acids. Germline V gene lookup returns CDR1 SGHRS and CDR2 YFSETQ. With 0 bases removed from V and 7 bases from J, the gap between germline ends came to 16 bases. The CDR3, as DNA: TGCGCCAGCAGCTTGGATTTCCGAACTTTTGGGACCCAGTACTTC. It yields the protein CASSLDFRTFGTQYF.

The table lists this clone with a few counts. The V call is TRBV4-1, the J call TRBJ1-5; D is possibly TRBD1 (5 bases). The CDR3 length is 14 residues. CDR1 is MGHRA, CDR2 YSYEKL, per germline. Trimming removed 4 bases at V and 2 bases at J, with 9 bases between. CDR3 sequence: CASSPVGGNQPQHF. CDR3 DNA sequence: TGCGCCAGCAGCCCCGTAGGGGGCAATCAGCCCCAGCATTTT.

The V and J genes are TRBV19 and TRBJ2-1, with TRBD1 matching 7 bases. The V segment lost 0 bases and the J segment 4 bases; nucleotides outside the gene matches: 12. CDR1 and CDR2 (germline): LNHDA, SQIVND (reference sequence). This CDR3 region has 18 residues. The CDR3 bases are TGTGCCAGTAGTATAGATCACCCGACAGGGTTTGGATACAATGAGCAGTTCTTC. Its protein product is CASSIDHPTGFGYNEQFF. The variable domain in full, completed from reference TRBV19 and TRBJ2-1, reads DGGITQSPKYLFRKEGQNVTLSCEQNLNHDAMYWYRQDPGQGLRLIYYSQIVNDFQKGDIAEGYSVSREKKESFPLTVTSAQKNPTAFYLCASSIDHPTGFGYNEQFFGPGTRLTVL.

The chain recombines TRBV28 with TRBJ1-2; 10 bases fit TRBD1. Germline CDR1 and CDR2: MDHEN and SYDVKM. The CDR3 length is 15 residues. Trimming at V came to 2 bases and at J to 7 bases, leaving 7 bases not matched to a gene. CDR3 sequence reads: CASSLVDRGQGGYTF. The CDR3 DNA reads TGTGCCAGCAGTTTAGTAGACAGGGGGCAAGGTGGCTACACCTTC.

The chain is built from TRBV27 and TRBJ2-2; perhaps TRBD1 as D (6 bases). Germline loops: CDR1 MNHEY, CDR2 SMNVEV (reference sequence). V was shortened by 5 bases and J by 2 bases, with 12 bases between the two germline ends. This CDR3 region has 15 residues. CDR3 protein: CASSLLGHNTGELFF. DNA of the CDR3: TGTGCCAGCAGTCTTCTGGGACACAACACCGGGGAGCTGTTTTTT.

The chain is built from TRBV6-6 and TRBJ1-5; no reliable D call. Germline CDR1 MNHNY, CDR2 SVGAGI (reference sequence). The CDR3 sequence is 13 residues long. V was pared by 6 bases and J by 1 base, with 7 bases between. Written as DNA, the CDR3 is TGTGCCAGCAGCTTTCCGAGCAATCAGCCCCAGCATTTT. Protein product: CASSFPSNQPQHF.

V gene TRBV5-1 combines with J gene TRBJ2-1; tentative D call: TRBD1 (8 bases). Germline loops: CDR1 SGHRS, CDR2 YFSETQ. This CDR3 region has 18 residues. V was shortened by 0 bases and J by 7 bases, with 23 bases between the two germline ends. The CDR3 nucleotides read TGCGCCAGCAGCTTGGCGGGGAGGGCAGGGGGCGGGTTGAATGAGCAGTTCTTC. Its translation is CASSLAGRAGGGLNEQFF. Looking up the rest from reference TRBV5-1 and TRBJ2-1 gives the full variable domain: KAGVTQTPRYLIKTRGQQVTLSCSPISGHRSVSWYQQTPGQGLQFLFEYFSETQRNKGNFPGRFSGRQFSNSRSEMNVSTLELGDSALYLCASSLAGRAGGGLNEQFFGPGTRLTVL.

This chain joins TRBV29-1 and TRBJ1-3; D is possibly TRBD1 (5 bases). Germline assignment: CDR1 SQVTM and CDR2 ANQGSEA. There are 13 residues in the CDR3. Trimming left V 7 bases short and J 0 bases short, with 10 bases between. The CDR3 protein is CSATGSSGNTIYF. The CDR3 DNA reads TGCAGCGCAACAGGAAGCTCTGGAAACACCATATATTTT.

This clone counts as medium-sized. The rearrangement joins TRBV5-4 to TRBJ2-7, with a weak D call TRBD2 (6 bases). V gave up 3 bases and J gave up 3 bases, with 10 bases separating them. The CDR3 spans 13 residues. Germline lookup yields CDR1 SGHNT and CDR2 YYREEE (reference sequence). The CDR3 loop reads CASSWDGSYEQYF. The CDR3 DNA reads TGTGCCAGCAGCTGGGACGGGAGCTACGAGCAGTACTTC.